This is a list of T cell receptor beta chains from one sample in a study of chemoradiotherapy in HPV16-positive cancers. Measured with immunoSEQ multiplex PCR; TCRdb has only the in-frame clones, and not every one. The sample includes more than 10,000 clones, 86% seen only once; the top ten take about 2.7%. The sample here was blood, taken from a patient who underwent chemoradiotherapy. Source of these receptors: a human donor with HPV-associated anogenital cancer. Both conserved end residues are part of each CDR3. The D gene is left open where the match is weak. Size values are once, few and many counts, or a class for expanded clones, and some rows have none.

D: -
size: -
J: TRBJ1-6
V: TRBV7-9
DNA: TGTGCCAGCAGCCGGGAGAATTCACCCCTCCACTTT
CDR3: CASSRENSPLHF

D: TRBD2
size: -
J: TRBJ2-1
V: TRBV28
DNA: TGTGCCAGCAGTACTAGCGGGGGGTCCAATGAGCAGTTCTTC
CDR3: CASSTSGGSNEQFF

D: -
size: -
J: TRBJ2-5
V: TRBV19
DNA: TGTGCCAGTAGCCCCCGCCGGCAGGAGGAGACCCAGTACTTC
CDR3: CASSPRRQEETQYF

D: -
size: once
J: TRBJ1-4
V: TRBV7-8
DNA: TGTGCCAGCAGCTTGGGCGCTCTTGATGGCTATAGGGAAAAACTGTTTTTT
CDR3: CASSLGALDGYREKLFF

D: -
size: -
J: TRBJ2-1
V: TRBV9
DNA: TGTGCCAGCAGCGTCCTAGCCAGGGAGGCTAGCTCCTACAATGAGCAGTTCTTC
CDR3: CASSVLAREASSYNEQFF

D: -
size: -
J: TRBJ2-2
V: TRBV7-8
DNA: TGTGCCAGCACCGTCCGTGGGGACTACACCGGGGAGCTGTTTTTT
CDR3: CASTVRGDYTGELFF

D: -
size: -
J: TRBJ1-6
V: TRBV30
DNA: TGTGCCTGGAGTGAACGCCCCGGACCCCTCCACTTT
CDR3: CAWSERPGPLHF

D: TRBD1
size: -
J: TRBJ1-5
V: TRBV2
DNA: TGTGCCAGCAGGTTGAGGACAGGGTCGAGCAATCAGCCCCAGCATTTT
CDR3: CASRLRTGSSNQPQHF

D: -
size: -
J: TRBJ1-5
V: TRBV19
DNA: TGTGCCAGCCGGCCGGGTCGATCCGGAGATAGCAATCAGCCCCAGCATTTT
CDR3: CASRPGRSGDSNQPQHF

D: TRBD2
size: -
J: TRBJ2-1
V: TRBV5-6
DNA: TGTGCCAGCAGCTTGGTGGGACTAGCTGGGAACAATGAGCAGTTCTTC
CDR3: CASSLVGLAGNNEQFF

D: -
size: -
J: TRBJ1-5
V: TRBV19
DNA: TGTGCCAGTAGTTCCCCAGGGGTCCCTTATCAGCCCCAGCATTTT
CDR3: CASSSPGVPYQPQHF

D: -
size: -
J: TRBJ1-2
V: TRBV21-1
DNA: TGTGCCAGCACCGGGGACTATGGCTACACCTTC
CDR3: CASTGDYGYTF

D: -
size: -
J: TRBJ1-5
V: TRBV28
DNA: TGTGCCAGCAGTTTAACAGGAGGCAATCAGCCCCAGCATTTT
CDR3: CASSLTGGNQPQHF

D: -
size: -
J: TRBJ2-3
V: TRBV9
DNA: TGTGCCAGCAGCCGCACAGATACGCAGTATTTT
CDR3: CASSRTDTQYF

D: -
size: few
J: TRBJ1-2
V: TRBV29-1
DNA: TGCAGCGTCCCAACGGAATTCCCTAACTATGGCTACACCTTC
CDR3: CSVPTEFPNYGYTF

D: -
size: -
J: TRBJ2-6
V: TRBV19
DNA: TGTGCCAGTAGCCTAACCCCAGGGGCCGGGGCCAACGTCCTGACTTTC
CDR3: CASSLTPGAGANVLTF

D: TRBD1
size: -
J: TRBJ1-2
V: TRBV6-5
DNA: TGTGCCAGCAGTTTCACAGGGGATGGCTACACCTTC
CDR3: CASSFTGDGYTF

D: -
size: -
J: TRBJ2-3
V: TRBV7-8
DNA: TGTGCCAGCAGCTTGAGAAGGTTGAGCACAGATACGCAGTATTTT
CDR3: CASSLRRLSTDTQYF

D: -
size: -
J: TRBJ1-2
V: TRBV5-4
DNA: TGTGCCAGCAGCTTGTACCCTGGGGTATGGCTTGGCTACACCTTC
CDR3: CASSLYPGVWLGYTF

D: -
size: -
J: TRBJ2-7
V: TRBV19
DNA: TGTGCCAGTGATCCCGGCACCACTCCATACGAGCAGTACTTC
CDR3: CASDPGTTPYEQYF

D: -
size: -
J: TRBJ2-5
V: TRBV30
DNA: TGTGCCTGGAGTGTACGGCGAGGGGAGACCCAGTACTTC
CDR3: CAWSVRRGETQYF

D: -
size: -
J: TRBJ1-4
V: TRBV30
DNA: TGTGCCTGGACGGGGAGTGGAGAAAAACTGTTTTTT
CDR3: CAWTGSGEKLFF

D: -
size: -
J: TRBJ1-5
V: TRBV18
DNA: TGTGCCAGCTCACCAATAGGCGGGGGCGATCAGCCCCAGCATTTT
CDR3: CASSPIGGGDQPQHF

D: -
size: -
J: TRBJ2-7
V: TRBV28
DNA: TGTGCCAGCAGTTTTAGGCTGAGCTCCTACGAGCAGTACTTC
CDR3: CASSFRLSSYEQYF

D: TRBD2
size: -
J: TRBJ2-1
V: TRBV4-3
DNA: TGCGCCAGCAGCCAAGTTTCAGCGGGGAAATACAATGAGCAGTTCTTC
CDR3: CASSQVSAGKYNEQFF

D: -
size: -
J: TRBJ1-1
V: TRBV6-6
DNA: TGTGCCAGCACCGACAACTCGGACCCCCGGAGTGAAGCTTTCTTT
CDR3: CASTDNSDPRSEAFF

D: -
size: -
J: TRBJ2-5
V: TRBV10-1
DNA: TGCGCCAGCACTAACGGAGAGACCCAGTACTTC
CDR3: CASTNGETQYF

D: TRBD2
size: -
J: TRBJ2-2
V: TRBV7-2
DNA: TGTGCCAGCAGCTTAGGGGGGGGTGGACAAGTCGGCACCGGGGAGCTGTTTTTT
CDR3: CASSLGGGGQVGTGELFF

D: -
size: -
J: TRBJ2-7
V: TRBV6-1
DNA: TGTGCCAGCAACCCTGGGCCCTACGAGCAGTACTTC
CDR3: CASNPGPYEQYF

D: -
size: -
J: TRBJ2-7
V: TRBV28
DNA: TGTGCCAGCAGTACGCCTGACGGATACGAGCAGTACTTC
CDR3: CASSTPDGYEQYF

D: -
size: -
J: TRBJ1-2
V: TRBV19
DNA: TGTGCCAGTGGACAGCGCGGCTACACCTTC
CDR3: CASGQRGYTF

D: -
size: -
J: TRBJ2-2
V: TRBV6-6
DNA: TGTGCCAGCAGCCGCGCAAGAGACACCGGGGAGCTGTTTTTT
CDR3: CASSRARDTGELFF

D: -
size: -
J: TRBJ1-5
V: TRBV6-5
DNA: TGTGCCAGCAGTTACCCCGGAGAGCCCCAGCATTTT
CDR3: CASSYPGEPQHF

D: -
size: -
J: TRBJ2-3
V: TRBV5-6
DNA: TGTGCCAGCAGCTCGTTATCTTGGGGGAGATCGGATACGCAGTATTTT
CDR3: CASSSLSWGRSDTQYF

D: -
size: few
J: TRBJ1-5
V: TRBV5-4
DNA: TGTGCCAGCAGCTTTGCTCTCAATCAGCCCCAGCATTTT
CDR3: CASSFALNQPQHF

D: TRBD2
size: -
J: TRBJ2-3
V: TRBV7-6
DNA: TGTGCCAGCAGCCCCCTTTCCCAGACTAGCGGGGGCGGTACAGATACGCAGTATTTT
CDR3: CASSPLSQTSGGGTDTQYF

D: -
size: -
J: TRBJ2-5
V: TRBV6-1
DNA: TGTGCCAGCAGTGAAGTAAGGGAGGAGACCCAGTACTTC
CDR3: CASSEVREETQYF

D: -
size: -
J: TRBJ2-1
V: TRBV5-1
DNA: TGCGCCAGCAGCCCCGGACAGTCCTACAATGAGCAGTTCTTC
CDR3: CASSPGQSYNEQFF

D: -
size: -
J: TRBJ1-6
V: TRBV30
DNA: TGTGCCTGGGCTCAAGGGAATTCACCCCTCCACTTT
CDR3: CAWAQGNSPLHF

D: -
size: -
J: TRBJ2-7
V: TRBV7-3
DNA: TGTGCCAGCAGCTCCCTAATGGGCGACGAGCAGTACTTC
CDR3: CASSSLMGDEQYF

D: TRBD2
size: -
J: TRBJ2-5
V: TRBV5-6
DNA: TGTGCCAGCAGCACCACTAGCGGGGGGGGAGAAGAGACCCAGTACTTC
CDR3: CASSTTSGGGEETQYF

D: -
size: -
J: TRBJ1-5
V: TRBV18
DNA: TGTGCCAGCTCACCATCCTACGGTTCCCAGCATTTT
CDR3: CASSPSYGSQHF

D: -
size: -
J: TRBJ1-1
V: TRBV6-4
DNA: TGTGCCAGCAGTGACCAACCGAACACTGAAGCTTTCTTT
CDR3: CASSDQPNTEAFF

D: TRBD2
size: -
J: TRBJ2-4
V: TRBV4-1
DNA: TGCGCCAGCAGCCAAGGACTAGCGGGGGAAAACATTCAGTACTTC
CDR3: CASSQGLAGENIQYF

D: TRBD1
size: -
J: TRBJ2-2
V: TRBV10-3
DNA: TGTGCCATCCCAGGGGGCAGGGCGAACACCGGGGAGCTGTTTTTT
CDR3: CAIPGGRANTGELFF